This is a list of T cell receptor beta chains from one sample in a study of cytomegalovirus exposure and HLA in healthy donors. Assay used: immunoSEQ multiplex PCR; TCRdb lists only in-frame clones, some missing. Among 100,000 to 150,000 clones, 55% to 75% were seen once, and the ten largest hold about 3.1%. The sample comprised PBMCs. The source is a human donor in good health. Both conserved end residues are part of each CDR3. Each record gives: V gene, J gene, clone size, D gene, CDR3 length, CDR3 protein, CDR3 DNA. D genes are given only for firm matches. Only some rows state a clone size, as once, few, many or a class for expanded clones.

>TRBV19|TRBJ1-5|NA|TRBD1|18
CASSMLGWTGEGGQPQHF
TGTGCCAGTAGTATGCTAGGGTGGACAGGTGAAGGGGGTCAGCCCCAGCATTTT
>TRBV9|TRBJ2-2|many|NA|16
CASSGRGERNTGELFF
TGTGCCAGCAGCGGCAGGGGGGAAAGGAACACCGGGGAGCTGTTTTTT
>TRBV5-1|TRBJ2-1|NA|TRBD2|18
CASSGRGGAGVLYNEQFF
TGCGCCAGCAGCGGGAGGGGAGGAGCGGGGGTACTCTACAATGAGCAGTTCTTC
>TRBV5-1|TRBJ2-1|NA|TRBD2|18
CASSPFGGQTSGYNEQFF
TGCGCCAGCAGCCCGTTTGGGGGGCAAACTAGCGGATACAATGAGCAGTTCTTC
>TRBV6-6|TRBJ1-2|few|NA|11
CASSFLYGYTF
TGTGCCAGCAGTTTCCTGTATGGCTACACCTTC
>TRBV5-1|TRBJ2-3|few|TRBD2|15
CASSSGLDFTDTQYF
TGCGCCAGCAGCTCGGGACTAGACTTCACAGATACGCAGTATTTT
>TRBV5-8|TRBJ2-7|NA|NA|14
CASNRVLQTYEQYF
TGTGCCAGCAACCGCGTGCTACAGACCTACGAGCAGTACTTC
>TRBV7-2|TRBJ2-3|once|TRBD2|16
CASSLLAGGPADTQYF
TGTGCCAGCAGCCTACTAGCGGGAGGGCCTGCAGATACGCAGTATTTT
>TRBV30|TRBJ2-3|once|NA|17
CAWSATGTSRRTDTQYF
TGTGCCTGGAGTGCAACCGGTACTAGCCGTCGGACAGATACGCAGTATTTT
>TRBV15|TRBJ2-7|NA|TRBD1|15
CATSRAGTGTYEQYF
TGTGCCACCAGCAGAGCCGGGACAGGGACCTACGAGCAGTACTTC
>TRBV6-1|TRBJ1-3|NA|TRBD1|13
CASSSGQAPTIYF
TGTGCCAGCAGCTCCGGACAGGCTCCCACCATATATTTT
>TRBV30|TRBJ1-2|NA|TRBD1|15
CAWRDSLTGVYGYTF
TGTGCCTGGAGAGACTCGCTGACAGGGGTCTATGGCTACACCTTC
>TRBV30|TRBJ1-4|few|TRBD1|15
CAWGSRQGVDEKLFF
TGTGCCTGGGGAAGCAGACAGGGTGTTGATGAAAAACTGTTTTTT
>TRBV11-2|TRBJ2-7|few|TRBD1|13
CASSPGQGREQYF
TGTGCCAGCAGCCCGGGACAGGGGCGCGAGCAGTACTTC
>TRBV25-1|TRBJ1-1|NA|NA|11
CASRLGTEAFF
TGTGCCAGCAGGCTAGGAACTGAAGCTTTCTTT
>TRBV10-3|TRBJ1-1|NA|NA|15
CATTPLLSVNTEAFF
TGTGCTACCACCCCCCTTCTTTCGGTGAACACTGAAGCTTTCTTT
>TRBV19|TRBJ1-6|NA|NA|15
CASGWGTGNNSPLHF
TGTGCCAGTGGTTGGGGAACAGGGAATAATTCACCCCTCCACTTT
>TRBV6-4|TRBJ2-1|NA|TRBD2|15
CAGGLAGDLGYEQFF
TGTGCCGGCGGACTAGCGGGAGATCTTGGCTATGAGCAGTTCTTC
>TRBV5-4|TRBJ2-6|many|TRBD2|19
CASSLASLAGRSGANVLTF
TGTGCCAGCAGCTTGGCCAGTCTAGCGGGCCGCTCTGGGGCCAACGTCCTGACTTTC
>TRBV7-9|TRBJ2-7|NA|NA|12
CSSSLSGREQYF
TGTTCCAGCAGCTTATCGGGGAGGGAGCAGTACTTC
>TRBV15|TRBJ2-2|few|TRBD1|16
CATSLRDRGRIGELFF
TGTGCCACCAGCCTACGGGACAGGGGGCGAATCGGGGAGCTGTTTTTT
>TRBV7-9|TRBJ1-2|NA|NA|14
CSSSLESDSYGYTF
TGTTCCAGCAGCTTAGAATCCGATAGCTATGGCTACACCTTC
>TRBV7-8|TRBJ2-7|NA|NA|15
CASSLRRDLLEEQYF
TGTGCCAGCAGCTTACGGCGGGACCTCTTGGAAGAGCAGTACTTC
>TRBV18|TRBJ2-1|NA|TRBD2|15
CASSPTSGRINEQFF
TGTGCCAGCTCTCCGACTAGCGGGAGGATCAATGAGCAGTTCTTC
>TRBV7-9|TRBJ1-2|few|TRBD1|15
CSSSSGQDANYGYTF
TGTTCCAGCAGCTCGGGACAGGACGCTAACTATGGCTACACCTTC
>TRBV5-4|TRBJ1-2|NA|TRBD1|14
CASSLQGGGYGYTF
TGTGCCAGCAGCCTACAGGGGGGGGGCTATGGCTACACCTTC
>TRBV30|TRBJ1-3|NA|NA|13
CAWRGGSGNTIYF
TGTGCCTGGAGAGGGGGTTCTGGAAACACCATATATTTT
>TRBV7-6|TRBJ2-7|NA|TRBD1|15
CASSLAQGHSYEQYF
TGTGCCAGCAGCTTAGCACAGGGGCACTCCTACGAGCAGTACTTC
>TRBV2|TRBJ2-4|NA|NA|16
CASRDRGTAMGNIQYF
TGTGCCAGCAGGGACCGGGGAACGGCAATGGGAAACATTCAGTACTTC
>TRBV4-2|TRBJ2-7|NA|TRBD2|21
CASSQHIVGLAGGPVSYEQYF
TGTGCCAGCAGCCAACATATCGTGGGACTAGCGGGAGGGCCTGTCTCCTACGAGCAGTACTTC
>TRBV7-9|TRBJ2-7|NA|NA|15
CSSSSPDRHRNEQYF
TGTTCCAGCAGCTCCCCAGACAGGCACCGAAACGAGCAGTACTTC
>TRBV28|TRBJ2-7|NA|NA|15
CASSGSGVGRGEQYF
TGTGCCAGCAGTGGCAGTGGGGTCGGCAGGGGCGAGCAGTACTTC
>TRBV4-3|TRBJ1-3|NA|TRBD1|14
CASSRQGTGNTIYF
TGCGCCAGCAGCAGACAGGGTACTGGAAACACCATATATTTT
>TRBV2|TRBJ2-5|NA|NA|13
CASSAGERETQYF
TGTGCCAGCAGCGCAGGGGAGAGGGAGACCCAGTACTTC
>TRBV5-1|TRBJ2-6|NA|NA|16
CASSLGLPSGANVLTF
TGCGCCAGCAGCTTGGGACTCCCTAGTGGGGCCAACGTCCTGACTTTC
>TRBV5-1|TRBJ2-2|NA|TRBD2|18
CASRPRLAGLANTGELFF
TGCGCCAGCAGGCCGCGACTAGCGGGCCTTGCGAACACCGGGGAGCTGTTTTTT
>TRBV10-2|TRBJ1-5|NA|TRBD1|18
CASREGDRGEYSNQPQHF
TGCGCCAGCAGAGAAGGAGACAGGGGGGAGTATAGCAATCAGCCCCAGCATTTT
>TRBV6-1|TRBJ2-7|NA|NA|14
CASSVAGIYYEQYF
TGTGCCAGCAGTGTGGCAGGGATTTACTACGAGCAGTACTTC
>TRBV5-4|TRBJ2-7|few|TRBD2|15
CASSTGLAGIREQYF
TGTGCCAGCAGCACCGGACTAGCGGGAATTCGCGAGCAGTACTTC
>TRBV7-9|TRBJ1-2|NA|TRBD1|16
CASSLGDREDNYGYTF
TGTGCCAGCAGCTTAGGGGACAGGGAGGATAACTATGGCTACACCTTC
>TRBV7-2|TRBJ2-3|NA|NA|13
CASSLGLADTQYF
TGTGCCAGCAGCTTAGGCCTAGCGGATACGCAGTATTTT
>TRBV5-6|TRBJ2-7|NA|TRBD1|18
CASSFSRDRRKALYEQYF
TGTGCCAGCAGCTTTTCCCGGGACAGGCGGAAGGCCTTGTACGAGCAGTACTTC
>TRBV9|TRBJ2-6|NA|NA|21
CASSFLPPGTGVSSGANVLTF
TGTGCCAGCAGCTTCCTTCCCCCAGGGACGGGAGTCAGCTCTGGGGCCAACGTCCTGACTTTC
>TRBV19|TRBJ2-7|NA|NA|13
CASSFAGNYEQYF
TGTGCCAGTAGTTTCGCGGGAAACTACGAGCAGTACTTC
>TRBV28|TRBJ2-7|NA|TRBD2|17
CASSFGSLAGGSYEQYF
TGTGCCAGCAGTTTTGGGTCTCTAGCGGGAGGTTCCTACGAGCAGTACTTC
>TRBV28|TRBJ1-2|NA|NA|14
CASSLGGTEYGYTF
TGTGCCAGCAGTTTAGGCGGGACGGAGTATGGCTACACCTTC
>TRBV9|TRBJ2-3|many|TRBD1|15
CASSVQGASTDTQYF
TGTGCCAGCAGCGTGCAGGGGGCTAGCACAGATACGCAGTATTTT
>TRBV2|TRBJ2-3|NA|NA|15
CASSVGGVSTDTQYF
TGTGCCAGCAGTGTCGGCGGGGTGAGCACAGATACGCAGTATTTT
>TRBV9|TRBJ2-7|NA|TRBD2|15
CASSVDLAGSYEQYF
TGTGCCAGCAGCGTAGATTTAGCGGGGTCCTACGAGCAGTACTTC
>TRBV29-1|TRBJ2-3|once|NA|14
CSAPGRISTDTQYF
TGCAGCGCCCCAGGGCGGATTAGCACAGATACGCAGTATTTT
>TRBV19|TRBJ2-3|few|NA|16
CASSYSGSTSTDTQYF
TGTGCCAGTAGTTATAGCGGCTCCACCAGCACAGATACGCAGTATTTT
>TRBV4-3|TRBJ2-1|NA|NA|16
CASSQESLSPYNEQFF
TGCGCCAGCAGCCAAGAGAGTCTAAGCCCGTACAATGAGCAGTTCTTC
>TRBV5-1|TRBJ1-1|few|TRBD1|14
CASTPDRVGTEAFF
TGCGCCAGCACTCCGGACAGGGTGGGCACTGAAGCTTTCTTT
>TRBV4-2|TRBJ2-1|NA|TRBD2|14
CASSFSGLYNEQFF
TGTGCCAGCAGCTTTAGCGGGCTCTACAATGAGCAGTTCTTC